The subject of this entry is one T cell receptor (beta chain). The specificity of this receptor is unknown. The sample holds no much larger clone one base away, and base qualities are not on file. A FACSAria II was used to sort memory CD4+ T cells, defined as single viable CD3+CD4+CD8-CD45RO+ cells. CMV serostatus was assessed using a Roche Elecsys assay, by which serum IgG against CMV pp150, pp28, p38 and p52 was detected. After thawing, total CD4+ T cells were enriched by positive selection with CD4 magnetic microbeads. The samples came from a different study that was designed specifically to examine the CD4+ T cell memory repertoire. Peripheral blood mononuclear cells were isolated and cryopreserved according to standard operating procedures, and serum was stored at -80 degrees C. The staining relied on CD3-PerCP (BW264/56), CD4-APC (RPA-T4), CD45RO-PE (UCHT1) and CD8-Pacific Orange (3B5) antibodies, and Sytox blue was used to exclude non-viable cells.

The CDR3 runs 13 residues from the cysteine to the phenylalanine. Only CDR3 DNA remains: 39 bases, in frame from the first base. From the germline V gene, CDR1 is SNHLY and CDR2 is FYNNEI. The junction shows trimming of 6 bases on V and 10 bases on J, plus 13 bases between the germline ends. The Quick-DNA Microprep Kit was used to extract genomic DNA from the sorted cells. TCRbeta DNA was amplified with the immunoSEQ hsTCRbeta kit following the manufacturer's protocol. An Illumina MiSeq instrument was used to sequence the TCRbeta libraries. The paper's processing steps were these. After out-of-frame sequences were removed, 2,204,828 distinct TCRbeta sequences remained, averaging around 66,000 per individual. Two values were used to score each individual: the count of under 200 previously reported CMV-associated TCRbeta sequences and the total count of productive distinct TCRbeta sequences. A beta-binomial model was reimplemented in Python, and scikit-learn random forests with default parameters were trained on US cohort data. Classifier performance on the Belgian cohort was summarized as median AUC with percentile confidence intervals calculated over 10,000 bootstrap iterations. TCRdb holds this immuneACCESS table with in-frame rearrangements only. Some clones are missing; in checked studies, unresolved V genes explain under half, and the rest has no known cause. V and J calls plus clone size are reproduced from that table; the DNA served to infer D and trimming. This sample is represented by tens of thousands of clones; 65% to 85% of them were singletons. 0.55% of the sample lies in the top ten.

These data belong to a study of memory CD4+ T cells and cytomegalovirus serostatus (dated by TCRdb to the late 2010s). Concerning the study at large: The cohort included around 35 healthy adults from Belgium, of whom 9 were CMV seropositive and 24 were CMV seronegative. To replicate a published TCR-based CMV serostatus classifier, the researchers sequenced the CD4+ memory TCRbeta repertoires of a Belgian cohort whose cytomegalovirus serostatus was known. Summary of the overall study and its limitations: CMV serostatus prediction reached a median bootstrapped AUC of around 0.95 with the original framework and around 0.91 with a US-trained random forest. Only CD4+CD45RO+ memory cells were sequenced, unlike the original study, which covered naive and memory CD4+ and CD8+ populations. The results were read as suggesting that the CMV-associated TCR signature is, for the most part, present in the CD4+ memory repertoire. Of about 180 previously reported CMV-associated TCRbeta sequences, some 67 appeared in the CD4+ memory repertoires, each in one to five individuals. The original-framework classifier achieved a median bootstrapped AUC of approximately 0.96 with a 95% CI of 0.76-1.00 on the Belgian cohort.

Sequenced: memory CD4+ T cells from blood. This sequence originates from an adult in good health and CMV-seronegative. This chain is built from TRBV2 and TRBJ1-6, with the identity of the D gene unclear. Read as DNA, the sequence is TGTGCCAGCAGCCCCTCGGGAGGGTCACCCCTCCACTTT. Its protein reads: CASSPSGGSPLHF.